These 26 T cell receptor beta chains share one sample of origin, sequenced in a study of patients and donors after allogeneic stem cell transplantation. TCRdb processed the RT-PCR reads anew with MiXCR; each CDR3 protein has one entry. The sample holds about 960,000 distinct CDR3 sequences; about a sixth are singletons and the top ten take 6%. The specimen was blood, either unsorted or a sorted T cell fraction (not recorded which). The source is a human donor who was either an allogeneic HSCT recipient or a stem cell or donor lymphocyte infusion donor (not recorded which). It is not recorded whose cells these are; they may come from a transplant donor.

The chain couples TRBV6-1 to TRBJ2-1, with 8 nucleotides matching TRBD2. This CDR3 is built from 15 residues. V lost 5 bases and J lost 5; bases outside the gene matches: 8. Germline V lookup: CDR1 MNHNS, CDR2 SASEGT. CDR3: CASSTQAGGHNEQFF. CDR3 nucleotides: TGTGCCAGCAGTACCCAGGCGGGAGGTCACAATGAGCAGTTCTTC.

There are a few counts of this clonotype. In nucleotides, the CDR3 is TGTGCCAGCAGCTTCGGGACTCCAAATGAGCAGTTCTTC. It codes for CASSFGTPNEQFF. This chain uses TRBV13 with TRBJ2-1, with D perhaps TRBD2 (6 bases). CDR1 is PRHDT and CDR2 is FYEKMQ in the germline V gene (reference sequence). The CDR3 consists of 13 residues. V was shortened by 3 bases and J by 7 bases, with 10 bases between the two germline ends.

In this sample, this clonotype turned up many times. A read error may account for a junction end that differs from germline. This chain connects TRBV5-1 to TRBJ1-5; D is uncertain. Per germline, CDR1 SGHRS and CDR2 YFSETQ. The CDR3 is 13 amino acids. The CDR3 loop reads CASSLNSNQPQHF. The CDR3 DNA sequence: TGTGCCAGCAGTTTAAATAGCAATCAGCCCCAGCATTTT.

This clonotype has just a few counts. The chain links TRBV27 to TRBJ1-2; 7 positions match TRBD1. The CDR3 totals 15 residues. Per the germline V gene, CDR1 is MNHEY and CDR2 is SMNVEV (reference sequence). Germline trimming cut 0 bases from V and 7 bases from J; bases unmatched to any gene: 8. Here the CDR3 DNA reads TGTGCCAGCAGTTTATCGTACAGGGGCAGGAGTGGCTACACCTTC. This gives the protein CASSLSYRGRSGYTF.

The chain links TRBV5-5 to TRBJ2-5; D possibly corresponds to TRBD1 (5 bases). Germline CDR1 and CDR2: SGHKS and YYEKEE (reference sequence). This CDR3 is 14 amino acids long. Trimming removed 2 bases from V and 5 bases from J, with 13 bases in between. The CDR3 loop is CASSLRQPGETQYF. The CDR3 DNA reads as TGTGCCAGCAGCTTAAGACAGCCTGGGGAGACCCAGTACTTC.

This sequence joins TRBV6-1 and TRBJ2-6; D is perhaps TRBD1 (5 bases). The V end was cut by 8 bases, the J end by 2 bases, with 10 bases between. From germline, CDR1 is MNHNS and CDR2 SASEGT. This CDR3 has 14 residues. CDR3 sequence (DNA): TGTGCCAGCGTGTCAGGGACTGGGGCCAACGTCCTGACTTTC. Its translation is CASVSGTGANVLTF.

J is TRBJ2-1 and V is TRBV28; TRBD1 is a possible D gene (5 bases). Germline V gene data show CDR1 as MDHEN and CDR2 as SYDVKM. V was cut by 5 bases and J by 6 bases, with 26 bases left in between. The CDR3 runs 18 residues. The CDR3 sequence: CASSPQRPADIRRNEQFF. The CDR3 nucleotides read TGTGCCAGCAGTCCACAGCGCCCCGCGGACATAAGACGCAATGAGCAGTTCTTC.

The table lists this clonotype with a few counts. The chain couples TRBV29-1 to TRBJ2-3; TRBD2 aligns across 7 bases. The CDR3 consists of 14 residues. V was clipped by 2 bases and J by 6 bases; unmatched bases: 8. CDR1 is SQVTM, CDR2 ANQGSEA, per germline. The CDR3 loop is CSVEIGLVADTQYF. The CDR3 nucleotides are TGCAGCGTTGAAATCGGACTAGTTGCGGATACGCAGTATTTT.

This chain's CDR3 is CASRPEGAGGYNEQFF. CDR3 DNA: TGTGCCAGCAGGCCCGAGGGAGCGGGGGGCTACAATGAGCAGTTCTTC. The rearrangement links TRBV12-3 or TRBV12-4 to TRBJ2-1, with 9 bases that match TRBD2. The CDR3 runs to 16 residues. The V gene end was trimmed by 6 bases and the J gene end by 3 bases; junction bases not matched to a gene: 9.

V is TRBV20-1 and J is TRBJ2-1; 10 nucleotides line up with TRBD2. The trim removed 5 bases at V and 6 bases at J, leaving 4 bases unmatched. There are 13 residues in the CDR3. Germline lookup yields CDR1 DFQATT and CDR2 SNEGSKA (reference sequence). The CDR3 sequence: CSARSGGANEQFF. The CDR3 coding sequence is TGCAGTGCTCGCAGCGGGGGGGCCAATGAGCAGTTCTTC.

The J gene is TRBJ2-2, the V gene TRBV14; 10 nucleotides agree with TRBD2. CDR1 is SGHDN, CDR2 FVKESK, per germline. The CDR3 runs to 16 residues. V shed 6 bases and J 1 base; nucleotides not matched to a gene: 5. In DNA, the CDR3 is TGTGCCAGCAGATCCACTAGCGGGGTGAACACCGGGGAGCTGTTTTTT. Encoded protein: CASRSTSGVNTGELFF. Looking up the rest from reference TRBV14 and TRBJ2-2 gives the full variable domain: EAGVTQFPSHSVIEKGQTVTLRCDPISGHDNLYWYRRVMGKEIKFLLHFVKESKQDESGMPNNRFLAERTGGTYSTLKVQPAELEDSGVYFCASRSTSGVNTGELFFGEGSRLTVL.

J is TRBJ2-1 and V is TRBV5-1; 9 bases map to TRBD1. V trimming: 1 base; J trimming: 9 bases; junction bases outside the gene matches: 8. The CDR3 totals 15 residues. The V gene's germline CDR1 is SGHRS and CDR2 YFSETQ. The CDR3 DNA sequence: TGCGCCAGCAGCTTGTTAGGGACAGGGAAAGGTGAGCAGTTCTTC. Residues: CASSLLGTGKGEQFF.

This CDR3 is CAPGMGDTGELFF. The CDR3 DNA reads TGTGCTCCCGGTATGGGGGACACCGGGGAGCTGTTTTTT. V usage is TRBV7-9 and J usage is TRBJ2-2; D possibly matches TRBD1 or TRBD2 (5 bases each). Germline V gene data show CDR1 as SEHNR and CDR2 as FQNEAQ (reference sequence). CDR3 size: 13 residues.

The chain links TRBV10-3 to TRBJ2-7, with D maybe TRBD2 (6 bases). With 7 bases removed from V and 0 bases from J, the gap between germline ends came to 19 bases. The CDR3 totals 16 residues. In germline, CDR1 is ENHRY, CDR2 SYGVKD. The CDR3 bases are TGTGCCATCACCTCATTCGGGGGAGCGAGCTCCTACGAGCAGTACTTC. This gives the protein CAITSFGGASSYEQYF.

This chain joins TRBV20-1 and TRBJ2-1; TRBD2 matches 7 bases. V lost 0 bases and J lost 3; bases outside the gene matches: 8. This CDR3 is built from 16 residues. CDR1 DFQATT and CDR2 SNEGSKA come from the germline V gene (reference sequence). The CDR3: CSARDSVGGVYNEQFF. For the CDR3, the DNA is TGCAGTGCTAGAGATTCCGTGGGAGGGGTCTACAATGAGCAGTTCTTC.

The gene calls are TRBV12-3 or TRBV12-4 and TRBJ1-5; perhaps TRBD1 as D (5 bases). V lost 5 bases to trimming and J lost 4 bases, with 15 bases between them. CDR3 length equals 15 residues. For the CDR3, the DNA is TGTGCCAGCAGTCTGGGGACCCCGGGAAATCAGCCCCAGCATTTT. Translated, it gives CASSLGTPGNQPQHF.

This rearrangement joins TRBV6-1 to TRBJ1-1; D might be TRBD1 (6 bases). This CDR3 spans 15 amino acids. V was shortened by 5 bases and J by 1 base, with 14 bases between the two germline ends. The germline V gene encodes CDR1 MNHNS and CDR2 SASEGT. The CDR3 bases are TGTGCCAGCAGTACCCCGAGGGGGGCGAACACTGAAGCTTTCTTT. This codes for CASSTPRGANTEAFF.

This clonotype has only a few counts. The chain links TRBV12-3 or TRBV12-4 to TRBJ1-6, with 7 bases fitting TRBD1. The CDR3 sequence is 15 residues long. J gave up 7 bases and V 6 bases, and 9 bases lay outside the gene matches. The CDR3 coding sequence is TGTGCCAGCAGCCTAGGGGGCTGGGTAAATTCACCCCTCCACTTT. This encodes CASSLGGWVNSPLHF.

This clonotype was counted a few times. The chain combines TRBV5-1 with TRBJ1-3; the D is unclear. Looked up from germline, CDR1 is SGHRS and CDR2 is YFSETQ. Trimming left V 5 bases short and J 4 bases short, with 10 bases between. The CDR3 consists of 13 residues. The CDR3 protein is CASSQGDGNTIYF. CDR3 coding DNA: TGCGCCAGCAGTCAAGGCGACGGAAACACCATATATTTT.

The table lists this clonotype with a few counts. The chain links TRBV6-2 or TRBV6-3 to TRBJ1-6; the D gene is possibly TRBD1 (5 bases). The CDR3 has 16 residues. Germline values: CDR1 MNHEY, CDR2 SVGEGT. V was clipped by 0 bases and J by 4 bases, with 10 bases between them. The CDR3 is CASSYSAGRYNSPLHF. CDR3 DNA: TGTGCCAGCAGTTACTCGGCAGGGAGGTATAATTCACCCCTCCACTTT.

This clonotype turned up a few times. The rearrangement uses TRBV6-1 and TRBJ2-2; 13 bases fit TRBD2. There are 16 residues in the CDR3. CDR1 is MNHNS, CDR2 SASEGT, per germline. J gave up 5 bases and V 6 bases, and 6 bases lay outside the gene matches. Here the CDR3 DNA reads TGTGCCAGCAGGCGGACTAGCGGGAGAAGTACCGGGGAGCTGTTTTTT. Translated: CASRRTSGRSTGELFF.

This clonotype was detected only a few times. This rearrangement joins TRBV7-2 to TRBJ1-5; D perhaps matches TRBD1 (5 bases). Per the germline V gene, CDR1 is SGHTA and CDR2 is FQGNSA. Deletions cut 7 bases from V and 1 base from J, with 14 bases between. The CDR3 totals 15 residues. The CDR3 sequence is CASTLGGKSNQPQHF. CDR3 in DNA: TGTGCCAGCACCCTGGGGGGGAAGAGCAATCAGCCCCAGCATTTT.

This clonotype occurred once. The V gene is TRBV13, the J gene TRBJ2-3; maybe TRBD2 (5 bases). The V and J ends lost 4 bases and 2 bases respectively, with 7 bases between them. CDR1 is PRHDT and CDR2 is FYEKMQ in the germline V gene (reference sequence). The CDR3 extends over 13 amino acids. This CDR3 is CASSSTITDTQYF. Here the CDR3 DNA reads TGTGCCAGCAGCTCGACTATCACAGATACGCAGTATTTT.

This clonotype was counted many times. The CDR3 nucleotides are TGTGCCAGCAGCTCGGGACAGCCCTCTGGAAACACCATATATTTT. Translated: CASSSGQPSGNTIYF. V is TRBV7-3 and J is TRBJ1-3; TRBD1 matches 7 bases. Germline CDR1 SGHTA, CDR2 FQGTGA. V trimming: 4 bases; J trimming: 0 bases; junction bases outside the gene matches: 3. This CDR3 has 15 amino acids.

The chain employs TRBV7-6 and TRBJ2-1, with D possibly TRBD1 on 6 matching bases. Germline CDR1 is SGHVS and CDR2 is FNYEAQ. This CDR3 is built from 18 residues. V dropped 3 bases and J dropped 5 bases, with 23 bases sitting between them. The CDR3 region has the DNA TGTGCCAGCAGCTTTTTCCAGGGGCGAAGAGGGTCTAACAATGAGCAGTTCTTC. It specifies CASSFFQGRRGSNNEQFF.

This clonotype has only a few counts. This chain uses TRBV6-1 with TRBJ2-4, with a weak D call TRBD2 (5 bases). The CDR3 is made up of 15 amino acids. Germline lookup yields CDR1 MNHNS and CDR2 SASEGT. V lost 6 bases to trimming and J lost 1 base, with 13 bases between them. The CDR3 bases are TGTGCCAGCAGGGCGGGTGCTGTGGCCAAAAACATTCAGTACTTC. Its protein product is CASRAGAVAKNIQYF.